This T cell receptor beta chain was observed in a study of kidney transplant recipient with SARS-CoV-2 infection. This CDR3 is built from 16 residues. Germline V gives CDR1 LNHDA, CDR2 SQIVND (reference sequence). Trimming cost V 6 bases and J 6 bases, with 21 bases left between them. TCRdb reanalysed the reads using MiXCR and keeps one entry per CDR3 protein. The sample shows fewer than 250,000 distinct CDR3 sequences, 25% to 35% of them seen only once. This clonotype was found many times. The chain has TRBV19 and TRBJ1-5; possible D gene TRBD1, 5 bases. This TCR derives from a young adult male patient who had COVID-19 and was a kidney transplant recipient. Part of the T cells may come from the graft donor. Sequencing was performed on a blood sample, taken at baseline and between days 110 and 120 from a kidney transplant recipient. The CDR3 DNA is TGTGCCAGTAGCCTCAGGGTTCCGGCGTTGGGTCAGCCCCAGCATTTT. Protein: CASSLRVPALGQPQHF.